Given below is one TCR beta chain in context. The data were taken from a study of T cell changes during pregnancy in multiple sclerosis. Trimming removed 3 bases from V and 2 bases from J; junction bases left unmatched: 7. Germline loops: CDR1 KGHSH, CDR2 LQKENI. The CDR3 sequence is 17 residues long. Assay: immunoSEQ multiplex PCR; the TCRdb copy retains only in-frame clones and omits some. The table lists tens of thousands of clones, around nine tenths of them singletons. Source: CD4+ T cells from peripheral blood mononuclear cells, taken before pregnancy. The source of this sequence is a female donor with multiple sclerosis, enrolled in a pregnancy study. The rearrangement links TRBV18 to TRBJ2-1; TRBD2 aligns across 10 bases. CDR3 sequence (DNA): TGTGCCAGCTCACCGGGACTAGCGTATCAAACCTACAATGAGCAGTTCTTC. This translates into CASSPGLAYQTYNEQFF.